Included here is one T cell receptor (beta chain) sequence, with context. One junction end disagrees with the germline gene, perhaps due to a read error. CDR3 length: 17 residues. Looked up from germline, CDR1 is SGHNT and CDR2 is YENEEA. The input was around 0.5 ug total RNA; TCR beta cDNA was made from it with a constant-region primer. Three-round nested multiplex PCR performed with slightly modified ARM-PCR produced the TCR beta libraries. Both of the initial two PCR rounds ran for about 9 cycles and employed TRBV1-TRBV30 forward primers alongside a C-beta reverse primer. Each CDR3 protein gets one entry after TCRdb re-called the multiplex PCR reads with MiXCR. The table shows approximately 110,000 distinct CDR3 sequences, with around two thirds occurring only once. Unsorted bulk tissue of roughly 17-33 mg yielded co-extracted RNA and DNA. Patients had chronic HBV infection and were treatment-naive.

The record originates from a study of tumor-infiltrating lymphocytes in primary liver carcinoma. Study background: Men and women, 30 to 69 years of age, made up the patients.

The specimen sequenced was liver tumor tissue from sampling region 1. Sample subset: tumor region T1, superior pole. V usage is TRBV11-3 and J usage is TRBJ2-1, with 13 positions matching TRBD2. This TCR was sampled from a woman in her sixties with primary liver carcinoma and hepatitis B virus infection. CDR3: CASSPRGGLAGTNELFF. The CDR3 DNA follows: TGTGCCAGCAGCCCGAGAGGGGGACTAGCGGGAACCAATGAGCTGTTCTTC.